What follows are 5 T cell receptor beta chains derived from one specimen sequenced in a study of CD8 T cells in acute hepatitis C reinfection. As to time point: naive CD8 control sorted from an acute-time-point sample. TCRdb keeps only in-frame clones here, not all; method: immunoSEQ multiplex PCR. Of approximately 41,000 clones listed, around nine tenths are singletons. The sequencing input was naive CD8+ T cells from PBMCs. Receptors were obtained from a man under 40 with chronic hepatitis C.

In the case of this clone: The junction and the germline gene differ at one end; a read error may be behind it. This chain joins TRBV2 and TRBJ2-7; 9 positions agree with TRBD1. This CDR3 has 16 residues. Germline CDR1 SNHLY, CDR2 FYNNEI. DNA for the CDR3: TGTGCCAGCAGTCCGGGCGATTGGGGACAGGGCTACGGGCAGTACTTC. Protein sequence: CASSPGDWGQGYGQYF.

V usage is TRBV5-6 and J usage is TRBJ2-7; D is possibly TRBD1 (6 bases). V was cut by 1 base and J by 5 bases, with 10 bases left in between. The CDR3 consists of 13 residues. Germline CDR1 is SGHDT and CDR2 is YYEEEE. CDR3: CASSLSGDDEQYF. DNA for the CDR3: TGTGCCAGCAGCTTGTCAGGGGACGACGAGCAGTACTTC.

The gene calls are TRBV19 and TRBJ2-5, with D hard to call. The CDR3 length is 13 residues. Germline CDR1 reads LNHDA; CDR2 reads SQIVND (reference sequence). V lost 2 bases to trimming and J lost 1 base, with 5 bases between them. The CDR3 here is CASSIYLQETQYF. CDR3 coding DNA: TGTGCCAGTAGTATATATCTCCAAGAGACCCAGTACTTC. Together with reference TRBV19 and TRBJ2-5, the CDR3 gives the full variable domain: DGGITQSPKYLFRKEGQNVTLSCEQNLNHDAMYWYRQDPGQGLRLIYYSQIVNDFQKGDIAEGYSVSREKKESFPLTVTSAQKNPTAFYLCASSIYLQETQYFGPGTRLLVL.

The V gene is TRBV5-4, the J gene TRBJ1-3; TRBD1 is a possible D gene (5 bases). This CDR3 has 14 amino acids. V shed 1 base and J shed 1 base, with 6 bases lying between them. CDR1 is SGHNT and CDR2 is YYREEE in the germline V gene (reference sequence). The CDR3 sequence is CASSLQGSGNTIYF. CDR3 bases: TGTGCCAGCAGCTTGCAGGGTTCTGGAAACACCATATATTTT.

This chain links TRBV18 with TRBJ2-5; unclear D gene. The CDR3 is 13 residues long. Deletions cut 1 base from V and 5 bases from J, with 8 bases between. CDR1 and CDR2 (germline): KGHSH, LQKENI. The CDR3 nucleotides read TGTGCCAGCTCACCACTAGAGGAGGAGACCCAGTACTTC. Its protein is CASSPLEEETQYF.